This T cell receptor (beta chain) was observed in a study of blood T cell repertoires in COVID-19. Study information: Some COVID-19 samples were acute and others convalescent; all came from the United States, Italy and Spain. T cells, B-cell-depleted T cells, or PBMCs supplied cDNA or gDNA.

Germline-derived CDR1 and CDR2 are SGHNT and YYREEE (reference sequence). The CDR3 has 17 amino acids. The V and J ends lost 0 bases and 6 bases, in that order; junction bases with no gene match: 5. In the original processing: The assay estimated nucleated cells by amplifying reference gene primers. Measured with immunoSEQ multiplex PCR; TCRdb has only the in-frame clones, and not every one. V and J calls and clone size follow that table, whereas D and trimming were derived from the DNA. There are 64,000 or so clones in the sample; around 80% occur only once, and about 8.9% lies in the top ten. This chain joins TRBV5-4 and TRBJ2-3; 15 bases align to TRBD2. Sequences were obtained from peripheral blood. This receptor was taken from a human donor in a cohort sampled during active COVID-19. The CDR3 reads CASSLGTSGRAKDTQYF. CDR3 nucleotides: TGTGCCAGCAGCTTGGGGACTAGCGGGAGGGCCAAGGATACGCAGTATTTT. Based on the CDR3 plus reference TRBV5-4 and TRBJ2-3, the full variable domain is ETGVTQSPTHLIKTRGQQVTLRCSSQSGHNTVSWYQQALGQGPQFIFQYYREEENGRGNFPPRFSGLQFPNYSSELNVNALELDDSALYLCASSLGTSGRAKDTQYFGPGTRLTVL.